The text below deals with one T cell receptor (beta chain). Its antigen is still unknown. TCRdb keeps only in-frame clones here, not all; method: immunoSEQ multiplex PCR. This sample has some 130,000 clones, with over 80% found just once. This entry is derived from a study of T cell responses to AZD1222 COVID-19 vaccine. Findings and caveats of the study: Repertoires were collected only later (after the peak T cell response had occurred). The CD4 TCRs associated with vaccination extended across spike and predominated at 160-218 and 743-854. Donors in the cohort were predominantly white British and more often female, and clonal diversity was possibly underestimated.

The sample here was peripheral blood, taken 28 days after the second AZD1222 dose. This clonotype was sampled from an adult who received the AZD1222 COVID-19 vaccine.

The CDR3 DNA follows: TGCAGCGCAACCGGGACAGGGGGTAGAACTGAAGCTTTCTTT. Amino acid sequence: CSATGTGGRTEAFF. V and J are TRBV29-1 and TRBJ1-1, with TRBD1 identical over 11 bases. Trimming removed 7 bases from V and 5 bases from J; junction bases left unmatched: 9. The germline V gene encodes CDR1 SQVTM and CDR2 ANQGSEA. The CDR3 covers 14 residues.